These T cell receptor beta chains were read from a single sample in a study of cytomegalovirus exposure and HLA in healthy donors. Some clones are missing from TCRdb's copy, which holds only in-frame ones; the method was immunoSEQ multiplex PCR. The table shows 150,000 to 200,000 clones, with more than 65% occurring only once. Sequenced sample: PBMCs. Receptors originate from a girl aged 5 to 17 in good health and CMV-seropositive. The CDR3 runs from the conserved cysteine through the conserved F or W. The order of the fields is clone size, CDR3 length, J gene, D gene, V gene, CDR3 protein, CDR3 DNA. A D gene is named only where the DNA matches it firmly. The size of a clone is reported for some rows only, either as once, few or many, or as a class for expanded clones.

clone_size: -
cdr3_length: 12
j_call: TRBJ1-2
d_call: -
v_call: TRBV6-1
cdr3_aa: CASRDSNYGYTF
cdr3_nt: TGTGCCAGCAGGGACAGCAATTATGGCTACACCTTC

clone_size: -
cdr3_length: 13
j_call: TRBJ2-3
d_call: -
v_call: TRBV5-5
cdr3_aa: CASSLGRGDTQYF
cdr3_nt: TGTGCCAGCAGCTTGGGACGCGGGGATACGCAGTATTTT

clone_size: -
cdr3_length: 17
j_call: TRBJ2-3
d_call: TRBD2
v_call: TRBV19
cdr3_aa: CATTTSGGRGSTDTQYF
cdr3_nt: TGTGCCACCACGACTAGCGGGGGGAGGGGGAGCACAGATACGCAGTATTTT

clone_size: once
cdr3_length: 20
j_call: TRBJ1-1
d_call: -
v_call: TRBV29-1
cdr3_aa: CSVEKFSLGGDTLENTEAFF
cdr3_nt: TGCAGCGTTGAGAAGTTTTCCCTAGGGGGGGACACTTTGGAGAACACTGAAGCTTTCTTT

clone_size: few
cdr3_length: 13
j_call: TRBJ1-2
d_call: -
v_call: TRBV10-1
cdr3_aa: CASDLDWTYGYTF
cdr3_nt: TGCGCCAGCGACCTCGATTGGACTTATGGCTACACCTTC

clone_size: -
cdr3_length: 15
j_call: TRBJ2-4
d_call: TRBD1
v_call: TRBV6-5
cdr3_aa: CASSYSPGGANIQYF
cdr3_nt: TGTGCCAGCAGTTACTCTCCAGGGGGCGCAAACATTCAGTACTTC

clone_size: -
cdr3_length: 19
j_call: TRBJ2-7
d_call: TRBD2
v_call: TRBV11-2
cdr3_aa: CASSIGGLAALPLSYEQYF
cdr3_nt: TGTGCCAGCAGCATAGGTGGACTAGCGGCTCTCCCGCTCTCCTACGAGCAGTACTTC

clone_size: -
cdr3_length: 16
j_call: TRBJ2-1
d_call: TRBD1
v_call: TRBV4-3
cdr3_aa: CASSQDLGGNYNEQFF
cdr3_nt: TGCGCCAGCAGCCAAGATCTAGGGGGCAACTACAATGAGCAGTTCTTC

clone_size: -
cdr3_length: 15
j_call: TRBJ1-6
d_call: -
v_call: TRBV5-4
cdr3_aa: CASSLGYRENSPLHF
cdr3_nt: TGTGCCAGCAGCTTGGGCTACAGAGAGAATTCACCCCTCCACTTT

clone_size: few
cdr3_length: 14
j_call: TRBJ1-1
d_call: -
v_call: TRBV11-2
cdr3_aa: CASSPTQMNTEAFF
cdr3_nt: TGTGCCAGCAGCCCCACCCAGATGAACACTGAAGCTTTCTTT

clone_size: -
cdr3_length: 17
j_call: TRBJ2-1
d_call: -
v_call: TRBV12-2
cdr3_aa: CASRLRTSGPLLVEQFF
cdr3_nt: TGTGCAAGTCGCCTAAGAACTAGCGGACCCCTACTGGTTGAGCAGTTCTTC

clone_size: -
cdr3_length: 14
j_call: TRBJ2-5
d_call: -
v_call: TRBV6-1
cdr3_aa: CASRDGQFQETQYF
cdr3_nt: TGTGCCAGCAGGGACGGACAGTTCCAAGAGACCCAGTACTTC

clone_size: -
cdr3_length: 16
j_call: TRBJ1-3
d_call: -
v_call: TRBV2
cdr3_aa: CASSEGRANSGNTIYF
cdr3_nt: TGTGCCAGCAGTGAAGGCAGGGCCAACTCTGGAAACACCATATATTTT

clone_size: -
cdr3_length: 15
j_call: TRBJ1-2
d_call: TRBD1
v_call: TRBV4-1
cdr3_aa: CASSQAGTGAYGYTF
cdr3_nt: TGCGCCAGCAGCCAAGCCGGGACAGGCGCCTATGGCTACACCTTC

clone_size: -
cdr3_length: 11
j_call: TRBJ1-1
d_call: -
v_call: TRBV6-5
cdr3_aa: CASIAGGRAFF
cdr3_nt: TGTGCCAGCATCGCAGGAGGTAGAGCTTTCTTT

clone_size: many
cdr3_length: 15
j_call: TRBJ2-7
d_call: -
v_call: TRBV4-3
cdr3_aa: CASSILTGSSYEQYF
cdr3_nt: TGCGCCAGCTCAATCCTGACTGGGAGCTCCTACGAGCAGTACTTC

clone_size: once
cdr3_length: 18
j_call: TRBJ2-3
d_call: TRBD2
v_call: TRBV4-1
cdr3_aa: CASSQVDIAGGSTDTQYF
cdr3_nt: TGCGCCAGCAGCCAAGTGGACATAGCGGGGGGAAGCACAGATACGCAGTATTTT

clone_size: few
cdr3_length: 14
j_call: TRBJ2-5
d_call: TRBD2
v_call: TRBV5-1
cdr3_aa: CASSDPGGQETQYF
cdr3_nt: TGCGCCAGCAGCGATCCGGGGGGGCAAGAGACCCAGTACTTC

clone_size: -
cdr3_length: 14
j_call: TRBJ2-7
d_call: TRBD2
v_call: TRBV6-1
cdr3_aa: CASSSGGGSYEQYF
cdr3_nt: TGTGCCAGCAGTAGCGGGGGAGGCTCCTACGAGCAGTACTTC

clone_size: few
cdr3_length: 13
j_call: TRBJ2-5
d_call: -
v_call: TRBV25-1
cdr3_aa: CASSAAGEETQYF
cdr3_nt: TGTGCCAGCAGCGCAGCAGGGGAAGAGACCCAGTACTTC

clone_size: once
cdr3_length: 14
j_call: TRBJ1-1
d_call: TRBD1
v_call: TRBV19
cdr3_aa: CATRDRGLWTEAFF
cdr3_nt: TGTGCCACCCGGGACAGGGGGCTTTGGACTGAAGCTTTCTTT

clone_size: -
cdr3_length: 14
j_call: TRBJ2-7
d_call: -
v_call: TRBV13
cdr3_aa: CASSPAAGAYEQYF
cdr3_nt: TGTGCCAGCAGCCCTGCCGCAGGGGCCTACGAGCAGTACTTC

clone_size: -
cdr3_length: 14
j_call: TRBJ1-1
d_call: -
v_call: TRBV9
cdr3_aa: CASSAQGRDTEAFF
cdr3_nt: TGTGCCAGCAGCGCCCAGGGGAGGGACACTGAAGCTTTCTTT

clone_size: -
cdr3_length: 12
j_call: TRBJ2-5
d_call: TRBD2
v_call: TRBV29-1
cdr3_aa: CSARRGGETQYF
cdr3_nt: TGCAGCGCCAGAAGGGGAGGGGAGACCCAGTACTTC

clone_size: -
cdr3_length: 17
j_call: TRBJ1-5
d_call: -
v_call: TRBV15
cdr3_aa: CATSRTSRGSSNQPQHF
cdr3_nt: TGTGCCACCAGCAGAACTTCCAGGGGATCTAGCAATCAGCCCCAGCATTTT

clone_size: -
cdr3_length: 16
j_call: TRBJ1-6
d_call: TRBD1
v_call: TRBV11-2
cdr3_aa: CASSLGGGQENSPLHF
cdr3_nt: TGTGCCAGCAGCTTAGGGGGGGGACAGGAGAATTCACCCCTCCACTTT

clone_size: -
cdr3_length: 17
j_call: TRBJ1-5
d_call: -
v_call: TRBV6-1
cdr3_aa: CASSEGVFTGSNQPQHF
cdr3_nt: TGTGCCAGCAGTGAAGGGGTGTTTACAGGTTCCAATCAGCCCCAGCATTTT

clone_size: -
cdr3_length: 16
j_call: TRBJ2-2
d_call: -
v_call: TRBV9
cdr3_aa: CASSPIPGGRTGELFF
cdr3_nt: TGTGCCAGCAGTCCTATCCCCGGGGGGCGGACCGGGGAGCTGTTTTTT

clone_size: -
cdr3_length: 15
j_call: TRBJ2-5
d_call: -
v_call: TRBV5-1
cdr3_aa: CASSLSHPAQETQYF
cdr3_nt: TGCGCCAGCAGCTTGTCACATCCCGCCCAAGAGACCCAGTACTTC

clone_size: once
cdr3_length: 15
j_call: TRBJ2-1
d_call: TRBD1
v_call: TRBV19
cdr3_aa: CASSHRQGASNEQFF
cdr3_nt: TGTGCCAGTAGTCATAGACAGGGGGCGAGCAATGAGCAGTTCTTC

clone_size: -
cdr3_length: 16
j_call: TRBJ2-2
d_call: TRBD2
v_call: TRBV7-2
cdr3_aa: CASRRLAGGDTGELFF
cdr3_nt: TGTGCCAGCAGACGACTAGCGGGGGGCGACACCGGGGAGCTGTTTTTT

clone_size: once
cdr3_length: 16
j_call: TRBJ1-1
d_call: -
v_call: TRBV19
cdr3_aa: CASILNTVRGNTEAFF
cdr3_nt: TGTGCCAGTATCTTAAATACGGTCCGAGGCAACACTGAAGCTTTCTTT

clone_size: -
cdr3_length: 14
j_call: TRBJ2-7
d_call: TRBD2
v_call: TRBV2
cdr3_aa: CAILTSGLYYEQYF
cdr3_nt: TGTGCCATCCTAACTAGCGGCCTATACTACGAGCAGTACTTC

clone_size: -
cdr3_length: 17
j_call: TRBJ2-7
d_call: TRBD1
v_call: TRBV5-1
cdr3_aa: CASSVMASVDRAYEQYF
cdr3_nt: TGCGCCAGCAGCGTAATGGCCTCTGTCGACAGGGCCTACGAGCAGTACTTC

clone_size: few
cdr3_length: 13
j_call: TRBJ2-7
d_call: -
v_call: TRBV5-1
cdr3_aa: CASSPDSAYEQYF
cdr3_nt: TGCGCCAGCAGCCCGGACTCAGCCTACGAGCAGTACTTC

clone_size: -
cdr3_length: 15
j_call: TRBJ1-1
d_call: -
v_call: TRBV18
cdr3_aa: CASSLQGLKNTEAFF
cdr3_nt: TGTGCCAGCTCACTGCAGGGGCTGAAGAACACTGAAGCTTTCTTT

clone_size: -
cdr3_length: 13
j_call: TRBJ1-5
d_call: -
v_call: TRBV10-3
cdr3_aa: CAISPSGNQPQHF
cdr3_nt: TGTGCCATCAGTCCCTCAGGGAATCAGCCCCAGCATTTT

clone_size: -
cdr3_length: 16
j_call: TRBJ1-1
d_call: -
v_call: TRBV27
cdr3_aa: CASSLLVGQMNTEAFF
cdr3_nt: TGTGCCAGCAGTTTATTAGTCGGACAGATGAACACTGAAGCTTTCTTT

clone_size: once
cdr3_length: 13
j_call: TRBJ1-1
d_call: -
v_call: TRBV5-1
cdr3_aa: CASSATTNTEAFF
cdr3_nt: TGCGCCAGCAGCGCCACAACGAACACTGAAGCTTTCTTT

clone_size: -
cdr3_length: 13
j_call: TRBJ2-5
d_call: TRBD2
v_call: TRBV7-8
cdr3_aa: CASSPGTMGTQYF
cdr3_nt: TGTGCCAGCAGCCCCGGGACTATGGGGACCCAGTACTTC

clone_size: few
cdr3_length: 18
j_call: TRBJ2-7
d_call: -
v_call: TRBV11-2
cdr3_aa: CASSPTRDTAASTYEQYF
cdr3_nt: TGTGCCAGCAGCCCCACCCGGGACACGGCCGCGTCAACCTACGAGCAGTACTTC

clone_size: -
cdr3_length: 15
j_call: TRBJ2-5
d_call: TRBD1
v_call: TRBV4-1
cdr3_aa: CASSQPDRDQETQYF
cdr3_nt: TGCGCCAGCAGCCAGCCGGACAGGGACCAAGAGACCCAGTACTTC

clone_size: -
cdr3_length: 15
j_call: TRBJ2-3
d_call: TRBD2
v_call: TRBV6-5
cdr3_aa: CASSQSGGAPDTQYF
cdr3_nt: TGTGCCAGCAGTCAAAGCGGGGGGGCACCAGATACGCAGTATTTT

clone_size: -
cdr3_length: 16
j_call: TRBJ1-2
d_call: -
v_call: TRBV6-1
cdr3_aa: CASSESGADPNYGYTF
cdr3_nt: TGTGCCAGCAGTGAAAGCGGGGCGGATCCGAACTATGGCTACACCTTC

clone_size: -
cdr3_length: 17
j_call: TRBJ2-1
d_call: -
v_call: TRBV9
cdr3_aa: CASSVSATGYRDNEQFF
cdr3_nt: TGTGCCAGCAGCGTATCGGCGACAGGCTATAGGGACAATGAGCAGTTCTTC

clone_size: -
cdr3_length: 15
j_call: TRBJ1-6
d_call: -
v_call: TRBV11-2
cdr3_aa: CASSVAQGGNSPLHF
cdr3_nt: TGTGCCAGCAGTGTAGCTCAGGGTGGGAATTCACCCCTCCACTTT

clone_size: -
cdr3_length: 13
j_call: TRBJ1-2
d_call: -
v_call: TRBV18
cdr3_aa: CASSLEGNYGYTF
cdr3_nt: TGTGCCAGCTCACTCGAGGGTAACTATGGCTACACCTTC

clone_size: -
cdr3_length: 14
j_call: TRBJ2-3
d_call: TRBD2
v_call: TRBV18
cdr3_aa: CASSRGGDTDTQYF
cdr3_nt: TGTGCCAGCTCGCGTGGGGGGGACACAGATACGCAGTATTTT

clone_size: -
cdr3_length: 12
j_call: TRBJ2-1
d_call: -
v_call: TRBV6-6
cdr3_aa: CASSSGPLEQFF
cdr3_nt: TGTGCCAGCAGTTCTGGGCCCCTGGAGCAGTTCTTC

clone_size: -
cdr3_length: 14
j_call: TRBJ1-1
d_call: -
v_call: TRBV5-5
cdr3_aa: CASSWGERNTEAFF
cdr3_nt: TGTGCCAGCAGCTGGGGGGAGCGGAACACTGAAGCTTTCTTT

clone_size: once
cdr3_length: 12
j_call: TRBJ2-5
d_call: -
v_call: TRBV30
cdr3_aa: CAWSATGETQYF
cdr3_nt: TGTGCCTGGAGTGCCACGGGGGAGACCCAGTACTTC

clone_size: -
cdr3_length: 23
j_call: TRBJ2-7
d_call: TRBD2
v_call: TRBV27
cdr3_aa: CASMSLAGMILSTNYERNYEQYF
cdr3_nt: TGTGCCAGCATGAGCCTAGCGGGGATGATATTATCAACGAATTACGAGAGGAACTACGAGCAGTACTTC